The clone carrying this T cell receptor beta chain was detected once. What it binds is unknown. The data derive from a study of T-cell reconstitution after alpha-beta-depleted transplantation in children. Study-wide points: Several hundred expanded graft clones reportedly were the source of alpha-beta T cells about two months after transplant. The study traced high day-60 TCRbeta diversity in some patients to surviving recipient T cells and thymic progenitors. Newly produced T cells mostly provided counts and TCRbeta diversity after one year, as hyperexpanded clones declined.

Library preparation (for TCRbeta) was performed with unique molecular identifiers. A single record per CDR3 protein comes from TCRdb applying MiXCR to the PCR reads. Of about 980,000 distinct CDR3 sequences in the sample, roughly 29% were seen once. Trimming cost V 1 base and J 4 bases, with 10 bases left between them. Germline V gene sequence: CDR1 LGHNA, CDR2 YSLEER. There are 14 residues in the CDR3. The receptor was isolated from a boy in the first two years of life who had a stem cell transplant for SCID, so the T cells may come from the graft donor. The V call is TRBV4-3, the J call TRBJ2-5, with unresolved D. The material sequenced was PBMCs, mostly from graft donor cells, taken 360 days after TCRalphabeta/CD19-depleted stem cell transplant. This CDR3 is CASSQVSDAETQYF. DNA of the CDR3: TGCGCCAGCAGCCAAGTCTCGGACGCAGAGACCCAGTACTTC.